This T cell receptor (beta chain) is drawn from a study of molecular identifiers for immune sequencing clone quantification. About the study: Four portions were sequenced after RNA from roughly 21,000 or 96,000 naive CD8 cells was split five ways in replicates.

In TCRdb, the PCR reads were re-called with MiXCR into one record per CDR3 protein. The table records some 580,000 distinct CDR3 sequences, 25% of them present only once. This clonotype has just a few counts. Its specificity is unknown. Regarding the study as a whole: Identical TCR molecules sharing a barcode could underestimate highly expanded clone sizes. In a background of over 750,000 naive cells, spiked Jurkat TCR RNA from one cell was reportedly detectable.

Trimming at V came to 1 base and at J to 2 bases, leaving 6 bases not matched to a gene. Germline V gene lookup returns CDR1 SGHVS and CDR2 FQNEAQ. The CDR3 is 17 amino acids. When naive CD8 T cells were sorted, they were gated as CD8+CD4-CCR7+CD45RA+. Sequencing was carried out using naive CD8+ T cells from blood, with Jurkat cell RNA spiked in. Specified subset: FACS-sorted CD8+CD4-CCR7+CD45RA+ naive T cells. The rearrangement joins TRBV7-8 to TRBJ2-1; TRBD2 matches 9 bases. The receptor was isolated from a human donor in good health. Some libraries in this study had Jurkat cell RNA spiked in. CDR3 sequence (DNA): TGTGCCAGCAGCTTAGTTGGCGGGGGGGCGGCCTACAATGAGCAGTTCTTC. Its protein is CASSLVGGGAAYNEQFF.